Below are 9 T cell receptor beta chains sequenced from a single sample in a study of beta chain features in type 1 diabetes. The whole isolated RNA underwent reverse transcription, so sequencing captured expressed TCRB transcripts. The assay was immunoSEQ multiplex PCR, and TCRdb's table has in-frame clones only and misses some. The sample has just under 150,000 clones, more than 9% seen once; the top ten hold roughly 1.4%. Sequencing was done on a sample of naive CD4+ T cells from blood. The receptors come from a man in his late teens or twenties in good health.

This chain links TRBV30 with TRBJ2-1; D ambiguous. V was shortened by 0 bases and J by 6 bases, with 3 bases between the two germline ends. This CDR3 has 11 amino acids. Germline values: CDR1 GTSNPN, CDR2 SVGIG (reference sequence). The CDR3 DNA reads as TGTGCCTGGAGTGTAGCCAATGAGCAGTTCTTC. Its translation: CAWSVANEQFF.

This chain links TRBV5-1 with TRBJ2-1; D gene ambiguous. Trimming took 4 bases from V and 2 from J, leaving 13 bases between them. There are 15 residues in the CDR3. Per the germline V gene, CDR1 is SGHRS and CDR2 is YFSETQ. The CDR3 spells CASSPETGTYNEQFF. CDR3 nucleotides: TGCGCCAGCAGCCCAGAGACGGGTACCTACAATGAGCAGTTCTTC. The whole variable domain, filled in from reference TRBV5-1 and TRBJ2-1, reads KAGVTQTPRYLIKTRGQQVTLSCSPISGHRSVSWYQQTPGQGLQFLFEYFSETQRNKGNFPGRFSGRQFSNSRSEMNVSTLELGDSALYLCASSPETGTYNEQFFGPGTRLTVL.

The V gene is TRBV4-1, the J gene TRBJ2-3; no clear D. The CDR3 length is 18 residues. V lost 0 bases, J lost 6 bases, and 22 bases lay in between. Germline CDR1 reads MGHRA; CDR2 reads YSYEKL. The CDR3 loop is CASSQESNQVVVSDTQYF. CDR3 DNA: TGCGCCAGCAGCCAAGAGAGTAACCAGGTGGTTGTATCGGATACGCAGTATTTT.

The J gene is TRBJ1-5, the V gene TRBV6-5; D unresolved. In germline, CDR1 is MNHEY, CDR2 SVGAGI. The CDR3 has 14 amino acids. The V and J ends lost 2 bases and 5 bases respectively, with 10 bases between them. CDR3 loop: CASSYTGRDQPQHF. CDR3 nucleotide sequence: TGTGCCAGCAGTTACACGGGAAGGGATCAGCCCCAGCATTTT.

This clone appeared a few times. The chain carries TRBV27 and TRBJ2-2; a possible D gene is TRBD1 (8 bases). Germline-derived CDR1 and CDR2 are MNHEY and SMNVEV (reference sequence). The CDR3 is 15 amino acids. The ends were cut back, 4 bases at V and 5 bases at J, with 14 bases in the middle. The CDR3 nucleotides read TGTGCCAGCAGTTCAGGGGGCGGGGGAACCGGGGAGCTGTTTTTT. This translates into CASSSGGGGTGELFF.

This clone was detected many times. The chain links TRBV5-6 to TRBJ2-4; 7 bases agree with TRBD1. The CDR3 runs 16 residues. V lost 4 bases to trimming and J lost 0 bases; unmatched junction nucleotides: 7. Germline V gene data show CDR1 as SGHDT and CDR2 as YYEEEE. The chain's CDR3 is CASSRGRREAKNIQYF. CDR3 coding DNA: TGTGCCAGCAGCAGGGGGCGACGGGAAGCCAAAAACATTCAGTACTTC.

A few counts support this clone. CDR3 sequence (DNA): TGTGCCAGCAGCCCGCCGGGACTAGCGAGCACAGATACGCAGTATTTT. Amino acid sequence: CASSPPGLASTDTQYF. V is TRBV5-4 and J is TRBJ2-3; 10 positions agree with TRBD2. CDR1 and CDR2 (germline): SGHNT, YYREEE (reference sequence). The V and J ends lost 4 bases and 0 bases, in that order; junction bases with no gene match: 5. The CDR3 runs 16 residues.

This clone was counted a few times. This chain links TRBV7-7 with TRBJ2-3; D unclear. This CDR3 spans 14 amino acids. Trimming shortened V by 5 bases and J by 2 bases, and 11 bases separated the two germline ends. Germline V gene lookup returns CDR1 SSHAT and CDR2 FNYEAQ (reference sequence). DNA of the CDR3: TGTGCCAGCAGCAAAGGTGGAGACACAGATACGCAGTATTTT. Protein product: CASSKGGDTDTQYF. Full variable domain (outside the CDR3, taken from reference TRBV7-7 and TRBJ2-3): GAGVSQSPRYKVTKRGQDVTLRCDPISSHATLYWYQQALGQGPEFLTYFNYEAQPDKSGLPSDRFSAERPEGSISTLTIQRTEQRDSAMYRCASSKGGDTDTQYFGPGTRLTVL.

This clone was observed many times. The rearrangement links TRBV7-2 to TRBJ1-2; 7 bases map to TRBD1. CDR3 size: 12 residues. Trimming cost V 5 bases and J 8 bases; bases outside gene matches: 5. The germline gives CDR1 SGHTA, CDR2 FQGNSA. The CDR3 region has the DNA TGTGCCAGCAGCCAAGGACAGGAGGGCTACACCTTC. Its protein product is CASSQGQEGYTF.